The clone carrying this T cell receptor (beta chain) has a handful of counts. CDR1 and CDR2 (germline): GTSNPN, SVGIG (reference sequence). Trimming removed 3 bases at V and 4 bases at J, with 15 bases between. CDR3 size: 14 residues. This sample was included in a study of blood T cells in healthy people across ages. PCR was performed a second time for about 6 to 12 cycles using a sample-barcoded 5' primer and a J-beta primer mix. TCRdb redid the calling of the 5' RACE reads with MiXCR, one entry per CDR3 protein. Of more than 650,000 distinct CDR3 sequences listed, 20% to 25% were seen once; the top ten hold around a fifth. Healthy Russian Caucasian donors spanned ages roughly 6 to 100 years.

The TCR comes from a man aged 65 to 79 in good health. The sequenced sample consisted of blood. The gene calls are TRBV30 and TRBJ1-2; D might be TRBD1 (6 bases). As DNA, the CDR3 is TGTGCCTGGAGCACGGGGGGGGGCTCCTATGGCTACACCTTC. This sequence encodes CAWSTGGGSYGYTF.